This TCR beta chain was identified in a study of identical twins. Study observations and caveats: Findings came from cross-sectional statistics, without long-term follow-up of donors. Reduced insertions were recorded for abundant cord blood beta clonotypes, with no such pattern in memory repertoires. Zero-insertion analyses were open to partial confounding by invariant MAIT and iNKT cells.

Template switching (which added a universal primer site) was used, and cDNA carried unique molecular identifiers. TCRdb independently ran MiXCR on the 5' RACE reads; one entry per CDR3 protein. Of 570,000 or so distinct CDR3 sequences in the sample, roughly 9.9% are singletons; the top ten hold approximately 3%. Trimming cost V 5 bases and J 8 bases, with 12 bases left between them. CDR3 size: 12 residues. CDR1 and CDR2 (germline): MNHEY, SVGEGT. Notes on this clonotype: The antigen is undetermined.

These sequences were also reported in another study, on yellow fever vaccine responses in identical twins.

The rearrangement links TRBV6-2 or TRBV6-3 to TRBJ1-2; perhaps TRBD1 as D (5 bases). The material sequenced was PBMCs. This receptor was identified in a woman in her late teens or twenties in good health. DNA for the CDR3: TGTGCCAGCAGTAACCCCGGGGACGGCTACACCTTC. This translates into CASSNPGDGYTF.